Included here is one T cell receptor beta chain sequence, with context. Its antigen is unidentified. These data originate in a study of neoadjuvant anti-PD-1 for oral cavity cancer. Study-level background: Non-progressing patients received a fourth nivolumab dose near day 43, then surgery on days 50-56. Findings and caveats of the study: TCR analyses covered only a few patients per response group.

Tumor libraries mostly used about 4.8 ug genomic DNA, two replicates each. Sequencing was performed with immunoSEQ multiplex PCR; in TCRdb, only in-frame clones are kept and a portion is missing. Counted here are 7,000 to 9,000 clones, 53% occurring once; the ten biggest clones make up 12%. The CDR3 consists of 15 residues. CDR1 is SGHAT, CDR2 FQNNGV, per germline. V shed 1 base and J shed 0 bases, with 7 bases lying between them. The gene calls are TRBV11-2 and TRBJ2-1, with D perhaps matching TRBD2 (6 bases). This receptor was obtained from a person between 35 and 79 years old with oral cavity squamous cell carcinoma. This sample comprised tumor tissue, obtained before nivolumab (anti-PD-1) treatment. The CDR3 loop reads CASSLVGSSYNEQFF. CDR3 bases: TGTGCCAGCAGCTTAGTCGGGAGCTCCTACAATGAGCAGTTCTTC. Complete variable domain (other parts from reference TRBV11-2 and TRBJ2-1): EAGVAQSPRYKIIEKRQSVAFWCNPISGHATLYWYQQILGQGPKLLIQFQNNGVVDDSQLPKDRFSAERLKGVDSTLKIQPAKLEDSAVYLCASSLVGSSYNEQFFGPGTRLTVL.